These 7 T cell receptor beta chains originate from one sample sequenced in a study of blood T cell repertoires in COVID-19. TCRdb's table, derived via immunoSEQ multiplex PCR, lists solely in-frame clones and lacks some. The sample carries around 320,000 clones, roughly 85% recorded once. Sequencing was carried out using peripheral blood. The receptors derive from a human donor in a cohort sampled during active COVID-19.

The CDR3: CASSGTWEGHGYTF. The CDR3 region has the DNA TGTGCCAGCAGTGGGACTTGGGAGGGGCATGGCTACACCTTC. The V call is TRBV27, the J call TRBJ1-2; D perhaps matches TRBD1 (5 bases). V was cut by 5 bases and J by 6 bases, with 16 bases left in between. Germline CDR1 is MNHEY and CDR2 is SMNVEV (reference sequence). This CDR3 comprises 14 residues.

This sequence joins TRBV10-3 and TRBJ2-2; maybe TRBD2 (7 bases). V lost 9 bases and J lost 3, with 17 bases in between. Germline assignment: CDR1 ENHRY and CDR2 SYGVKD. CDR3 length equals 15 residues. The DNA of the CDR3 is TGTGCCATTTCACAGGGAGGGCGGGACACCGGGGAGCTGTTTTTT. Translated, it gives CAISQGGRDTGELFF.

The chain uses TRBV6-6 and TRBJ1-2; D is undetermined. CDR1 is MNHNY, CDR2 SVGAGI, per germline (reference sequence). The V end was cut by 2 bases, the J end by 4 bases, with 8 bases between. The length of the CDR3 is 13 residues. CDR3 DNA: TGTGCCAGCAGTTACGGAGAGCTCTATGGCTACACCTTC. It specifies CASSYGELYGYTF.

The CDR3 spells CASSLTTTGYEQYF. DNA for the CDR3: TGTGCCAGCAGTTTAACTACTACGGGGTACGAGCAGTACTTC. V and J are TRBV27 and TRBJ2-7; maybe TRBD2 (5 bases). V was cut by 2 bases and J by 4 bases, with 12 bases left in between. The CDR3 contains 14 residues. The V gene's germline CDR1 is MNHEY and CDR2 SMNVEV (reference sequence).

To note about this clone: This CDR3 is also generated by other DNA sequences in the sample. The V gene is TRBV18, the J gene TRBJ2-7; 8 positions match TRBD1. This CDR3 comprises 14 residues. With 2 bases clipped from V and 0 bases from J, the junction kept 0 bases outside the gene matches. Germline CDR1 reads KGHSH; CDR2 reads LQKENI. The CDR3 coding sequence is TGTGCCAGCTCACCAGGGACAGGCTCCTACGAGCAGTACTTC. It translates to CASSPGTGSYEQYF.

V and J are TRBV7-3 and TRBJ1-2; TRBD1 is a possible D gene (5 bases). V was pared by 2 bases and J by 4 bases, with 11 bases between. The V gene's germline CDR1 is SGHTA and CDR2 FQGTGA. This CDR3 is 14 amino acids long. CDR3 region: CASSLLSGGYGYTF. CDR3 sequence (DNA): TGTGCCAGCAGCTTATTGTCCGGGGGCTATGGCTACACCTTC.

This chain joins TRBV7-3 and TRBJ2-2; possible D gene TRBD1, 6 bases. Deletions cut 3 bases from V and 4 bases from J, with 12 bases between. The CDR3 is 15 residues long. The germline gives CDR1 SGHTA, CDR2 FQGTGA. CDR3: CASSLAGAFTGELFF. CDR3 coding DNA: TGTGCCAGCAGCTTGGCAGGGGCCTTCACCGGGGAGCTGTTTTTT.